A single T cell receptor beta chain is shown here with its context. Antigen unknown. These data originate in a study of cytomegalovirus exposure and HLA in healthy donors. The study's findings and limits: Later analysis identified several of the most significant clusters that appeared linked to common viral pathogens. Presence/absence results assume similar sequencing depth per donor, which may not hold. The classifier was said to identify cytomegalovirus status with high specificity and sensitivity. Analysis was performed later, and it showed HLA-associated TCR beta chains to be more clonally expanded than equally common others.

Primers: 60 Vbeta forward and 13 Jbeta reverse. The assay was immunoSEQ multiplex PCR, and TCRdb's table has in-frame clones only and misses some. The repertoire has around 200,000 clones, 75% to 85% of them found once; the top ten carry more than 0.95%. The source material was PBMCs. The source is a girl aged 2 to 10 in good health and CMV-seropositive.

This CDR3 reads CAWSRVTGDQPQHF. The CDR3 nucleotides read TGTGCCTGGAGTAGGGTGACAGGGGATCAGCCCCAGCATTTT. The chain links TRBV30 to TRBJ1-5, with 8 bases lining up with TRBD1. After removal of 2 bases from V and 5 bases from J, the junction contained 5 bases not matched to a gene. Looked up from germline, CDR1 is GTSNPN and CDR2 is SVGIG (reference sequence). The CDR3 runs to 14 residues.